The clone carrying this TCR beta chain was detected a few times. Cohort placement rested on clinical history that participants reported themselves. For recovered donors of Cohort 3, there were two negative PCRs, clearance, or symptom resolution. Here immunoSEQ multiplex PCR was the method, and the copy in TCRdb shows in-frame clones only, minus some. The sample shows roughly 250,000 clones, 70% to 90% of them seen only once. Trimming removed 9 bases at V and 6 bases at J, with 21 bases between. This CDR3 comprises 14 residues. The germline V gene encodes CDR1 WNHNN and CDR2 SYGVQD (reference sequence). This sample was included in a study of blood T cell repertoires in COVID-19. Overall study context: The study drew acute and convalescent COVID-19 samples from the United States, Italy and Spain. Nucleic acid was either cDNA or gDNA, and it came from T cells, B-cell-depleted T cells, or PBMCs.

Sequencing input: PBMCs or T cells enriched from blood (not recorded which). This TCR derives from a woman aged 45-60 years who had recovered from COVID-19. The V and J genes are TRBV10-1 and TRBJ2-7, with D perhaps matching TRBD2 (5 bases). CDR3 sequence (DNA): TGCGCCAGTTCTCCCTCTGGACTTGAAGGCGAGCAGTACTTC. It encodes CASSPSGLEGEQYF.